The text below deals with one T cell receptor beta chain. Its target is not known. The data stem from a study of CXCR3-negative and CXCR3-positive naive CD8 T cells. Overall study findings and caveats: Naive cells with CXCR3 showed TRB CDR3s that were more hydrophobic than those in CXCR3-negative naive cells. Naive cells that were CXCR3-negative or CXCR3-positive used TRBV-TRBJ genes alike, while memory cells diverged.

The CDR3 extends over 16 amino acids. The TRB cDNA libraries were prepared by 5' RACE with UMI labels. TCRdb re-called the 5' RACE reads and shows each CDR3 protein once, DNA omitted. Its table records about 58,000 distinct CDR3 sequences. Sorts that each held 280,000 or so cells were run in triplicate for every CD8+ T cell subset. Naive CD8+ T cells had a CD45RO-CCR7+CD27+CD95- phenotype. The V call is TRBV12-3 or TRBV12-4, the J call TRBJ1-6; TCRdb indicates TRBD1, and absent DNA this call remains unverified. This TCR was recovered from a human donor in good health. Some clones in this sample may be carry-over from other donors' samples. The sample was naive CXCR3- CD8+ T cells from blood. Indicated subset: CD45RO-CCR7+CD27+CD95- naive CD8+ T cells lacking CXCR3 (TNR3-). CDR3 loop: CASSLGDRGYNSPLHF.